The 18 T cell receptor beta chains given below trace back to one sample, sequenced in a study of regulatory T cells in long-lasting Graves disease. Time point meaning: newly diagnosed GD, antithyroid drugs for less than 3 months. Making the TCR library involved RNA that had been extracted from PBMCs. To make TCR beta libraries, researchers used iRepertoire HTBI primers and Arm-PCR of CDR3 regions. In TCRdb, the multiplex PCR reads were re-called with MiXCR into one record per CDR3 protein. The sample lists some 600,000 distinct CDR3 sequences, 15% to 20% occurring once. These same data were also listed under a study on T cells in Graves' hyperthyroidism and ophthalmopathy.

The specimen comprised peripheral blood mononuclear cells (PBMCs), sampled at new diagnosis, from a patient treated with antithyroid drugs. Source of these receptors: a man between 18 and 35 years old with Graves disease.

This chain joins TRBV10-2 and TRBJ1-4, with TRBD1 identical over 12 bases. Germline-derived CDR1 and CDR2 are WSHSY and SAAADI. The CDR3 is 15 amino acids. V trimming: 6 bases; J trimming: 8 bases; junction bases outside the gene matches: 7. CDR3 in DNA: TGCGCCAGCAGGACGGGGACAGGGGGCCCGGAAAAACTGTTTTTT. Its translation is CASRTGTGGPEKLFF.

This clonotype has a handful of counts. The chain recombines TRBV5-1 with TRBJ1-5; D ambiguous. The CDR3 contains 13 residues. Deletions cut 1 base from V and 5 bases from J, with 7 bases between. Germline V CDR1 and CDR2: SGHRS, YFSETQ. DNA of the CDR3: TGCGCCAGCAGCTTGTACGGGGATCAGCCCCAGCATTTT. Translated: CASSLYGDQPQHF.

The table lists this clonotype with many counts. The chain employs TRBV7-2 and TRBJ2-1; D is perhaps TRBD1 or TRBD2 (5 bases each). Trimming cost V 0 bases and J 0 bases, with 9 bases left between them. The CDR3 totals 16 residues. Germline CDR1 and CDR2: SGHTA and FQGNSA. The CDR3 region is CASSLAGVSSYNEQFF. CDR3 bases: TGTGCCAGCAGCTTAGCGGGGGTTAGCTCCTACAATGAGCAGTTCTTC.

This clonotype was seen ten or more times. The chain carries TRBV7-8 and TRBJ2-7; no definite D call. The CDR3 consists of 12 residues. V lost 3 bases and J lost 5, with 8 bases in between. Germline V gene sequence: CDR1 SGHVS, CDR2 FQNEAQ. The CDR3 protein is CASSFLKDEQYF. The CDR3 DNA is TGTGCCAGCAGCTTCCTAAAGGACGAGCAGTACTTC.

V gene TRBV7-3 combines with J gene TRBJ2-3; 9 bases line up with TRBD2. There are 16 residues in the CDR3. Germline V gives CDR1 SGHTA, CDR2 FQGTGA. Trimming took 5 bases from V and 5 from J; bases not matched to a gene: 11. The CDR3 reads CASSLGAGGAGDTQYF. CDR3 nucleotides: TGTGCCAGCAGCCTCGGAGCGGGAGGCGCCGGAGATACGCAGTATTTT.

The rearrangement joins TRBV6-1 to TRBJ2-6; D possibly corresponds to TRBD1 (6 bases). V lost 6 bases and J 4 bases, leaving 13 bases between the germline ends. Germline CDR1 MNHNS, CDR2 SASEGT. The CDR3 contains 15 residues. Here the CDR3 reads CASRPTGQGANVLTF. DNA for the CDR3: TGTGCCAGCAGACCAACAGGGCAGGGGGCCAACGTCCTGACTTTC.

This clonotype was observed many times. The chain carries TRBV3-1 and TRBJ2-1; 7 positions agree with TRBD2. With 5 bases clipped from V and 2 bases from J, the junction kept 9 bases outside the gene matches. The CDR3 is 16 residues long. Germline lookup yields CDR1 LGHDT and CDR2 YNNKEL (reference sequence). CDR3 bases: TGTGCCAGCAGCGGAGGGATTGCGGGAGCCTACAATGAGCAGTTCTTC. It yields the protein CASSGGIAGAYNEQFF.

This clonotype was observed many times. This sequence joins TRBV12-3 or TRBV12-4 and TRBJ2-1; TRBD2 agrees at 10 bases. The CDR3 has 16 residues. With V trimmed by 11 bases and J by 9 bases, 19 bases remained unmatched. In DNA, the CDR3 is TGTGCCCGCGGCCGCTTTCCTAGCGGGAGTTTCGGTGAGCAGTTCTTC. Translation gives CARGRFPSGSFGEQFF.

Note on this clonotype: One end of the junction does not line up with germline, which may come from a read error. The chain couples TRBV5-1 to TRBJ1-5, with 7 positions matching TRBD1. The CDR3 is 20 residues long. Looked up from germline, CDR1 is SGHRS and CDR2 is YFSETQ. Written as DNA, the CDR3 is TGTGCCAGCAGCTTGACCCTCTCCTCGACAGGGCTAGCGAGCAATCAGCCCCAGCATTTT. Protein: CASSLTLSSTGLASNQPQHF.

The chain has TRBV3-1 and TRBJ1-4; D not resolved. Deletions cut 6 bases from V and 3 bases from J, with 14 bases between. The CDR3 runs 15 residues. Germline CDR1 is LGHDT and CDR2 is YNNKEL (reference sequence). The CDR3 here is CASSPDYAPNEKLFF. Written as DNA, the CDR3 is TGTGCCAGCAGTCCCGACTATGCCCCTAATGAAAAACTGTTTTTT.

This clonotype was counted ten times or more. The rearrangement links TRBV20-1 to TRBJ2-7, with 13 bases that match TRBD2. Germline V CDR1 and CDR2: DFQATT, SNEGSKA (reference sequence). The CDR3 has 15 amino acids. With V trimmed by 3 bases and J by 7 bases, 9 bases remained unmatched. The CDR3 loop reads CSASGLAGDRREQYF. In nucleotides, the CDR3 is TGCAGTGCTAGCGGACTAGCGGGAGACCGGCGGGAGCAGTACTTC.

This clonotype was picked up many times. This chain uses TRBV6-2 or TRBV6-3 with TRBJ2-1; D ambiguous. V lost 7 bases to trimming and J lost 4 bases, with 11 bases between them. The CDR3 runs 13 residues. The germline V gene has CDR1 MNHEY and CDR2 SVGEGT. CDR3: CASNKGVYNEQFF. The CDR3 bases are TGTGCCAGCAACAAGGGCGTTTACAATGAGCAGTTCTTC.

The chain employs TRBV9 and TRBJ2-2; TRBD1 or TRBD2 may be the D gene (5 bases each). Germline V CDR1 and CDR2: SGDLS, YYNGEE. This CDR3 region has 18 residues. V was pared by 0 bases and J by 1 base, with 16 bases between. The CDR3 DNA follows: TGTGCCAGCAGCGTAGCGACCCCCGGGACCGAGAACACCGGGGAGCTGTTTTTT. Translating it yields CASSVATPGTENTGELFF.

The DNA of the CDR3 is TGTGCCAGCAGCTTGGGCGAGTTACGCTACGAGCAGTACTTC. Its translation is CASSLGELRYEQYF. This chain joins TRBV11-2 and TRBJ2-7; D is unresolved. CDR3 length equals 14 residues. The V end was cut by 3 bases, the J end by 3 bases, with 12 bases between. CDR1 is SGHAT and CDR2 is FQNNGV in the germline V gene. Looking up the rest from reference TRBV11-2 and TRBJ2-7 gives the full variable domain: EAGVAQSPRYKIIEKRQSVAFWCNPISGHATLYWYQQILGQGPKLLIQFQNNGVVDDSQLPKDRFSAERLKGVDSTLKIQPAKLEDSAVYLCASSLGELRYEQYFGPGTRLTVT.

The table lists this clonotype with a few counts. The chain has TRBV30 and TRBJ2-6; D gene ambiguous. CDR1 is GTSNPN, CDR2 SVGIG, per germline (reference sequence). Trimming took 3 bases from V and 2 from J, leaving 5 bases between them. The CDR3 sequence is 13 residues long. CDR3 coding DNA: TGTGCCTGGAGGATTACTGGGGCCAACGTCCTGACTTTC. Amino acid sequence: CAWRITGANVLTF. Complete variable domain (other parts from reference TRBV30 and TRBJ2-6): SQTIHQWPATLVQPVGSPLSLECTVEGTSNPNLYWYRQAAGRGLQLLFYSVGIGQISSEVPQNLSASRPQDRQFILSSKKLLLSDSGFYLCAWRITGANVLTFGAGSRLTVL.

This clonotype occurred a few times. V gene TRBV20-1 combines with J gene TRBJ2-1; 7 positions match TRBD2. With 5 bases clipped from V and 1 base from J, the junction kept 5 bases outside the gene matches. Germline V lookup: CDR1 DFQATT, CDR2 SNEGSKA (reference sequence). This CDR3 comprises 14 residues. CDR3: CSAERDPSYNEQFF. The DNA for the CDR3 is TGCAGTGCTGAGCGGGACCCTTCCTACAATGAGCAGTTCTTC.

CDR3 bases: TGTGCCAGCAGCGCAGGGGGTAGCGACGAGACCCAGTACTTC. Translation: CASSAGGSDETQYF. This sequence joins TRBV6-2 or TRBV6-3 and TRBJ2-5; 7 positions match TRBD1. The CDR3 spans 14 residues. The junction had 9 bases not matched to a gene; V was cut back by 6 bases and J by 5 bases. From germline, CDR1 is MNHEY and CDR2 SVGEGT.

This clonotype was found many times. This rearrangement joins TRBV19 to TRBJ1-5, with D unclear. Trimming stripped 3 bases from V and 7 bases from J, with 7 bases between. CDR3 length: 12 residues. Germline loops: CDR1 LNHDA, CDR2 SQIVND (reference sequence). The CDR3 nucleotides are TGTGCCAGTAGTATGTTACAACAGCCCCAGCATTTT. The encoded protein is CASSMLQQPQHF.